This passage covers 3 T cell receptor beta chains from one sample sequenced in a study of sequential checkpoint blockade in melanoma. TCRdb keeps only in-frame clones here, not all; method: immunoSEQ multiplex PCR. The sample lists some 15,000 clones, 93% occurring once. The sample's treatment: randomized to nivolumab then ipilimumab (arm A) or the reverse (arm B). The material was CD8+ T cells sorted from blood (inferred from file names), obtained from a patient given nivolumab and ipilimumab in sequence. The receptor set was obtained from a human donor with melanoma.

This chain connects TRBV20-1 to TRBJ2-7, with TRBD2 as a possible D gene (6 bases). The length of the CDR3 is 11 residues. Trimming pared 7 bases from V and 1 base from J, leaving 8 bases between. CDR1 is DFQATT, CDR2 SNEGSKA, per germline (reference sequence). Written as DNA, the CDR3 is TGCAGTGGCGGGGATTCCTACGAGCAGTACTTC. This encodes CSGGDSYEQYF.

In its sample, this clone was seen once. The CDR3 region is CASSSFGQGAYNSPLHF. Here the CDR3 DNA reads TGTGCCAGCAGCTCCTTCGGACAGGGGGCCTATAATTCACCCCTCCACTTT. The chain employs TRBV5-5 and TRBJ1-6; TRBD1 aligns across 10 bases. Unmatched junction bases numbered 5, after V lost 3 bases and J lost 2 bases. CDR3 length equals 17 residues. Germline values: CDR1 SGHKS, CDR2 YYEKEE (reference sequence).

The rearrangement joins TRBV7-9 to TRBJ1-5, with D maybe TRBD1 (6 bases). The CDR3 sequence is 15 residues long. Germline-derived CDR1 and CDR2 are SEHNR and FQNEAQ (reference sequence). V was shortened by 5 bases and J by 0 bases, with 11 bases between the two germline ends. In DNA, the CDR3 is TGTGCCAGCAGCCCGACAGGAATTAGCAATCAGCCCCAGCATTTT. This encodes CASSPTGISNQPQHF.